A selection of T cell receptor beta chains follows, all from one sample in a study of cytomegalovirus exposure and HLA in healthy donors. Here immunoSEQ multiplex PCR was the method, and the copy in TCRdb shows in-frame clones only, minus some. The sample holds around 140,000 clones, about two thirds seen once. Material for sequencing was PBMCs. The receptors were gathered from a man between 50 and 59 years old in good health and CMV-seropositive. CDR3s include the opening cysteine and the closing phenylalanine or tryptophan. Fields, in order: J gene, V gene, clone size, D gene, CDR3 protein, CDR3 DNA. D genes are given only for firm matches. A row's size may be missing; if present it is once, few, many or a size class.

TRBJ2-5 | TRBV6-1 | once | - | CASSVLTAQETQYF | TGTGCCAGCAGCGTACTTACCGCGCAAGAGACCCAGTACTTC
TRBJ2-5 | TRBV2 | - | TRBD1 | CASRTTGGGETQYF | TGTGCCAGCAGGACGACAGGGGGCGGGGAGACCCAGTACTTC
TRBJ1-2 | TRBV5-5 | - | - | CASSPRSGGLGGYTF | TGTGCCAGCAGCCCCCGGTCGGGGGGCTTGGGCGGCTACACCTTC
TRBJ1-1 | TRBV6-1 | - | TRBD1 | CASSPSGTGNTEAFF | TGTGCCAGCAGTCCCTCCGGGACAGGGAACACTGAAGCTTTCTTT
TRBJ1-1 | TRBV18 | few | - | CASSPTREKNTEAFF | TGTGCCAGCTCACCGACAAGGGAGAAGAACACTGAAGCTTTCTTT
TRBJ1-1 | TRBV5-1 | once | - | CASSLASGIRTEAFF | TGCGCCAGCAGCTTGGCCTCAGGGATTCGGACTGAAGCTTTCTTT
TRBJ1-1 | TRBV6-1 | - | - | CASSFPGRDEAFF | TGTGCCAGCAGTTTCCCTGGACGGGATGAAGCTTTCTTT
TRBJ1-6 | TRBV5-1 | - | TRBD1 | CASSTLTGGNSPLHF | TGCGCCAGCAGCACCCTGACAGGGGGCAATTCACCCCTCCACTTT
TRBJ1-1 | TRBV7-9 | - | TRBD1 | CSSSPTRQGWGAFF | TGTTCCAGCAGCCCGACTCGACAGGGTTGGGGGGCTTTCTTT
TRBJ1-1 | TRBV11-2 | - | - | CASSLGNRGEAFF | TGTGCCAGCAGCTTAGGAAATCGGGGTGAAGCTTTCTTT
TRBJ2-2 | TRBV11-3 | - | TRBD1 | CASSLRGQENTGELFF | TGTGCCAGCAGCTTAAGGGGACAGGAAAACACCGGGGAGCTGTTTTTT
TRBJ1-2 | TRBV15 | few | TRBD1 | CATSRDPAGGQNYGYTF | TGTGCCACCAGCAGAGATCCGGCAGGGGGGCAGAACTATGGCTACACCTTC
TRBJ1-2 | TRBV5-6 | - | TRBD1 | CASSSGTGHNYGYTF | TGTGCCAGCAGCTCAGGGACAGGACATAACTATGGCTACACCTTC
TRBJ1-1 | TRBV6-5 | once | - | CASSYRGHMNTEAFF | TGTGCCAGCAGTTACAGGGGTCACATGAACACTGAAGCTTTCTTT
TRBJ2-7 | TRBV6-6 | - | TRBD1 | CASKGQGAREQYF | TGTGCCAGCAAGGGACAGGGGGCGAGGGAGCAGTACTTC
TRBJ1-1 | TRBV29-1 | - | - | CSVEGAPEAFF | TGCAGCGTTGAGGGGGCTCCGGAAGCTTTCTTT
TRBJ2-2 | TRBV6-1 | - | TRBD2 | CASSEATSGTGELFF | TGTGCCAGCAGTGAAGCGACTAGCGGCACCGGGGAGCTGTTTTTT
TRBJ1-2 | TRBV4-2 | - | TRBD1 | CASSQHSGTEEGGYTF | TGTGCCAGCAGCCAGCACTCCGGGACAGAGGAGGGTGGCTACACCTTC
TRBJ2-1 | TRBV27 | - | - | CASSSFSPYNEQFF | TGTGCCAGCAGTTCCTTCTCCCCCTACAATGAGCAGTTCTTC
TRBJ2-3 | TRBV20-1 | - | - | CSVFSTDTQYF | TGCAGTGTATTCAGCACAGATACGCAGTATTTT
TRBJ2-7 | TRBV18 | - | TRBD1 | CASSSGQGRNHEQYF | TGTGCCAGCTCATCCGGACAGGGGAGGAACCACGAGCAGTACTTC
TRBJ1-2 | TRBV2 | - | TRBD1 | CASSGLRDRDRGYTF | TGTGCCAGCAGTGGACTCCGGGACAGGGATCGTGGCTACACCTTC
TRBJ1-2 | TRBV28 | - | - | CASSTPAPGGYTF | TGTGCCAGCAGTACTCCTGCCCCAGGGGGCTACACCTTC
TRBJ2-6 | TRBV19 | - | - | CASSNYRTSSGANVLTF | TGTGCCAGTAGTAATTACAGGACAAGCTCAGGGGCCAACGTCCTGACTTTC
TRBJ1-2 | TRBV6-5 | - | - | CASSYGNVGRTGYTF | TGTGCCAGCAGTTACGGAAACGTTGGGAGGACGGGCTACACCTTC